This T cell receptor (beta chain) was recorded in a study of blood T cell repertoires in COVID-19. Background on the study: Nucleic acid was either cDNA or gDNA, and it came from T cells, B-cell-depleted T cells, or PBMCs.

TCRdb's copy holds only in-frame clones and misses some; the assay was immunoSEQ multiplex PCR. The sample has some 150,000 clones; approximately 92% are singletons. The J segment lost 1 base and the V segment lost 7 bases, leaving 2 bases of the junction unmatched. Germline assignment: CDR1 LNHDA and CDR2 SQIVND (reference sequence). CDR3 length: 14 residues. What was sequenced was peripheral blood. The V gene is TRBV19, the J gene TRBJ2-2; TRBD2 matches at 8 bases. This clonotype originated in a woman aged 40 to 49 with acute or convalescent COVID-19. CDR3 in DNA: TGTGCCAGTATCGGGAGGGTGAACACCGGGGAGCTGTTTTTT. It encodes CASIGRVNTGELFF.